These 6 T cell receptor beta chains share one sample of origin, sequenced in a study of blood T cell repertoires in COVID-19 (dated by TCRdb to 2020 to 2021). Libraries were built with the immunoSEQ multiplex PCR assay. The table was pulled from immuneACCESS by TCRdb, which kept in-frame rearrangements only. Such tables lose some clones; where checked, under half of the loss comes from unresolved V genes, and the rest has no known cause. The sample table lists roughly 130,000 clones, about 89% of them with a count of one. Over 3.5% of the sample goes to the ten largest clones. Sequenced material: peripheral blood. These receptors all come from a woman aged 55-69 years with acute or convalescent COVID-19.

The table lists this clone with a count of one. The rearrangement uses TRBV11-2 and TRBJ2-3; no clear D. Trimming pared 0 bases from V and 4 bases from J, leaving 5 bases between. This CDR3 contains 13 residues. Germline V gene lookup returns CDR1 SGHAT and CDR2 FQNNGV. CDR3 in DNA: TGTGCCAGCAGCTTAGATCCTTCAGATACGCAGTATTTT. It specifies CASSLDPSDTQYF.

Of note for this clone: The junction departs from the called germline gene at one end, perhaps through a read error. The rearrangement joins TRBV28 to TRBJ2-6; weak D call: TRBD1 (5 bases). The CDR3 contains 15 residues. Germline assignment: CDR1 MDHEN and CDR2 SYDVKM. Here the CDR3 reads CVSSPGQAGANVLTF. DNA for the CDR3: TGTGTCAGCAGCCCCGGACAAGCTGGGGCCAACGTCCTGACTTTC.

The rearrangement joins TRBV29-1 to TRBJ1-2; 7 nucleotides agree with TRBD1. CDR1 and CDR2 (germline): SQVTM, ANQGSEA. This CDR3 has 13 residues. The J segment lost 4 bases and the V segment lost 3 bases, leaving 5 bases of the junction unmatched. Here the CDR3 DNA reads TGCAGCGTTGATAGACAGGGAACCTATGGCTACACCTTC. It encodes CSVDRQGTYGYTF. The whole variable domain, filled in from reference TRBV29-1 and TRBJ1-2, reads SAVISQKPSRDICQRGTSLTIQCQVDSQVTMMFWYRQQPGQSLTLIATANQGSEATYESGFVIDKFPISRPNLTFSTLTVSNMSPEDSSIYLCSVDRQGTYGYTFGSGTRLTVV.

This rearrangement joins TRBV7-9 to TRBJ2-1; D gene uncertain. Per the germline V gene, CDR1 is SEHNR and CDR2 is FQNEAQ (reference sequence). This CDR3 has 16 amino acids. The V and J ends lost 0 bases and 8 bases respectively, with 17 bases between them. The CDR3 here is CASSLARLGSRHEQFF. DNA of the CDR3: TGTGCCAGCAGCTTAGCGCGGTTAGGCTCACGTCATGAGCAGTTCTTC.

The rearrangement links TRBV10-2 to TRBJ2-1, with 9 bases matching TRBD2. Germline CDR1 WSHSY, CDR2 SAAADI. Trimming at V came to 0 bases and at J to 6 bases, leaving 12 bases not matched to a gene. This CDR3 is built from 18 residues. DNA of the CDR3: TGCGCCAGCAGTGAGTCATGGGCTAGCGGGGCGGCACCCAATGAGCAGTTCTTC. Translating gives CASSESWASGAAPNEQFF.

V usage is TRBV27 and J usage is TRBJ1-1, with D perhaps matching TRBD1 (6 bases). This CDR3 has 14 amino acids. In germline, CDR1 is MNHEY, CDR2 SMNVEV (reference sequence). Deletions cut 6 bases from V and 6 bases from J, with 17 bases between. The CDR3: CASRGWGQQSEAFF. The CDR3 DNA follows: TGTGCCAGCAGGGGGTGGGGGCAACAGTCTGAAGCTTTCTTT.